Listed below are T cell receptor beta chains from one sample, sequenced in a study of identical twins. TCRdb redid the calling of the 5' RACE reads with MiXCR, one entry per CDR3 protein. The table includes 250,000 to 350,000 distinct CDR3 sequences, roughly 8.6% detected once. These data are also associated with another study on yellow fever vaccine responses in identical twins.

The source material was memory (CD45RO+) T cells sorted from blood. These receptors all stem from a woman aged 18-29 years in good health. Each CDR3 is given with its conserved first and last residue. Each record gives: J gene, clone size, V gene, D gene, CDR3 DNA, CDR3 protein. A D gene is named only where the DNA matches it firmly. Rows give clone size only sometimes, using once, few, many, or a class for an expanded clone.

TRBJ2-1 - TRBV7-3 TRBD2 TGTGCCAGCAGCTTAGGGACTAGCGGGAGCTATGAGCAGTTCTTC CASSLGTSGSYEQFF
TRBJ2-7 many TRBV2 - TGTGCCAGCAGTACGAAGTACGAGCAGTACTTC CASSTKYEQYF
TRBJ2-7 few TRBV20-1 TRBD1 TGCAGTGCTAGGGGGACAGGGGTCCACGAGCAGTACTTC CSARGTGVHEQYF
TRBJ2-2 - TRBV5-6 - TGTGCCAGCAGCTGGGTTGCGGGGAGACACACCGGGGAGCTGTTTTTT CASSWVAGRHTGELFF
TRBJ2-2 many TRBV29-1 TRBD1 TGCAGCGTTGAAGGGAGGACAGGGACGAACACCGGGGAGCTGTTTTTT CSVEGRTGTNTGELFF
TRBJ2-1 - TRBV5-1 TRBD2 TGCGCCAGCAGCTTGGTGCCGATAGCGGGAGGGGGGAATGAGCAGTTCTTC CASSLVPIAGGGNEQFF
TRBJ2-2 many TRBV3-1 - TGTGCCAGCAGCCGAAGGGGGGGGGCGAACACCGGGGAGCTGTTTTTT CASSRRGGANTGELFF
TRBJ2-7 many TRBV18 TRBD1 TGTGCCAGCTCACCAGAGGGGGCCCTCTCCTACGAGCAGTACTTC CASSPEGALSYEQYF
TRBJ2-3 - TRBV25-1 TRBD2 TGTGCCAGCAGTGAAGAGGGACTAGCGGAACGGAGGACAGATACGCAGTATTTT CASSEEGLAERRTDTQYF
TRBJ1-5 few TRBV6-1 - TGTGCCAGCCATGCTGTAAGCAATCAGCCCCAGCATTTT CASHAVSNQPQHF
TRBJ1-1 many TRBV20-1 - TGCAGTGCTAGAGACAGGGGAAACACTGAAGCTTTCTTT CSARDRGNTEAFF
TRBJ2-3 few TRBV20-1 - TGCAGTGCTAGCGGGGGCCAGGAACGGCGGTATTTT CSASGGQERRYF
TRBJ2-5 many TRBV28 - TGTGCCAGCAGTTTATCCGCCCTCGAGTACCCAAAAGAGACCCAGTACTTC CASSLSALEYPKETQYF
TRBJ2-7 - TRBV5-6 - TGTGCCAGCAGCTTTTACGGGCAGGGTTCCTACGAGCAGTACTTC CASSFYGQGSYEQYF
TRBJ2-7 - TRBV6-2/TRBV6-3 - TGTGCCAGCAGTCCCCGGGGGCCTCGCAGCGAGCAGTACTTC CASSPRGPRSEQYF
TRBJ2-3 few TRBV7-9 TRBD2 TGTGCCAGCAGCTTTAGCGGGAGCCTTTCAGGAGATACGCAGTATTTT CASSFSGSLSGDTQYF
TRBJ1-6 many TRBV6-2/TRBV6-3 TRBD1 TGTGCCAGCAGTTCGCACCGGGACAGGGGTTCACCCCTCCACTTT CASSSHRDRGSPLHF
TRBJ2-4 few TRBV9 TRBD2 TGTGCCAGCAGCGTAGGGACTAGCGGAAGAAACATTCAGTACTTC CASSVGTSGRNIQYF
TRBJ2-1 few TRBV20-1 TRBD2 TGCAGTGCTAGGGGACTAGCGGGGGGCCCGGCCCCGAATGAGCAGTTCTTC CSARGLAGGPAPNEQFF
TRBJ1-2 few TRBV5-6 TRBD1 TGTGCCAGCAGCCCCGGTCCAGGGGGCAGGTATGGCTACACCTTC CASSPGPGGRYGYTF
TRBJ2-5 few TRBV28 - TGTGCCAGCAGTACTTACGGGGACATATTGGGAGAGACCCAGTACTTC CASSTYGDILGETQYF
TRBJ2-1 many TRBV10-3 TRBD2 TGTGCCATCAGCCGAAATGGACTAGCGGGAGGTTTGGGTGAGCAGTTCTTC CAISRNGLAGGLGEQFF
TRBJ1-3 few TRBV12-3/TRBV12-4 TRBD1 TGTGCCAGCAGCAACACTGACAGGGGGTATTCTCCCCACGGAAACACCATATATTTT CASSNTDRGYSPHGNTIYF
TRBJ1-1 - TRBV20-1 - TGCAGTGCCCAGACCCGAGGGAACACTGAAGCTTTCTTT CSAQTRGNTEAFF
TRBJ2-5 many TRBV7-9 TRBD1 TGTGCCAGCAGCCCAGGACAGGGCGTTCAAGAGACCCAGTACTTC CASSPGQGVQETQYF